This entry describes one T cell receptor beta chain. The sample belongs to a study of blood T cell repertoires in COVID-19. The germline CDR1 and CDR2 sequences are SGHVS and FQNEAQ. The J segment lost 3 bases and the V segment lost 2 bases, leaving 1 base of the junction unmatched. The CDR3 consists of 14 residues. Assay used: immunoSEQ multiplex PCR; TCRdb lists only in-frame clones, some missing. The table shows 150,000 to 200,000 clones, with 86% occurring only once. The V call is TRBV7-8, the J call TRBJ2-1, with 7 bases matching TRBD2. The origin of this receptor is a man in his sixties or seventies with acute or convalescent COVID-19. The sequenced sample consisted of peripheral blood. As DNA, the CDR3 is TGTGCCAGCAGCTTAAGGGAGGGCTACAATGAGCAGTTCTTC. It translates to CASSLREGYNEQFF. The full variable domain, with the rest looked up from reference TRBV7-8 and TRBJ2-1, is GAGVSQSPRYKVAKRGQDVALRCDPISGHVSLFWYQQALGQGPEFLTYFQNEAQLDKSGLPSDRFFAERPEGSVSTLKIQRTQQEDSAVYLCASSLREGYNEQFFGPGTRLTVL.